This T cell receptor beta chain is drawn from a study of Graves' ophthalmopathy and Graves' hyperthyroidism. Study-wide findings and caveats: The majority of expanded thyroid clonotypes above 0.001 frequency also occurred in blood.

The germline V gene encodes CDR1 SGHRS and CDR2 YFSETQ. Trimming removed 5 bases at V and 6 bases at J, with 12 bases between. The CDR3 covers 13 residues. TCR beta CDR3 regions were amplified from RNA transcripts. An opening RT-PCR round employed HTBI primers and preceded a second-round multiplex PCR. A single record per CDR3 protein comes from TCRdb applying MiXCR to the multiplex PCR reads. This table has roughly 220,000 distinct CDR3 sequences, around 50% appearing once. Note on this clonotype: The antigen is not known.

The sample comprised peripheral blood. The chain employs TRBV5-1 and TRBJ1-5, with no clear D. This clonotype was obtained from an adult man with Graves' ophthalmopathy. CDR3 sequence (DNA): TGCGCCAGCAGTATGGGATCCGGTCAGCCCCAGCATTTT. Protein product: CASSMGSGQPQHF.